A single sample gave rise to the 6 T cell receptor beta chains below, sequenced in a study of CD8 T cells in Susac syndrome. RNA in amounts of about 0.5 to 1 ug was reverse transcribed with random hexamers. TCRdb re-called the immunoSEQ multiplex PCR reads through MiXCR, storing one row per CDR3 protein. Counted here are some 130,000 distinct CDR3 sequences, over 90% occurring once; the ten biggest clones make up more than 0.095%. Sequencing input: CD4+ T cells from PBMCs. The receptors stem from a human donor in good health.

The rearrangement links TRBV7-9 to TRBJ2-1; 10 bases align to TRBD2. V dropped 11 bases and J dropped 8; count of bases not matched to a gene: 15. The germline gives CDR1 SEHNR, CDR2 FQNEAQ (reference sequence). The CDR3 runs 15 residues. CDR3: CAWGGLADGVDEQFF. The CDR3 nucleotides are TGTGCCTGGGGAGGACTAGCGGATGGTGTGGATGAGCAGTTCTTC.

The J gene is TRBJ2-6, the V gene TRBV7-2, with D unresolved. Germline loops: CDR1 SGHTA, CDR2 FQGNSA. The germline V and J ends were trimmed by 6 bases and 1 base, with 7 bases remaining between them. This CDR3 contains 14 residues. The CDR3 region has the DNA TGTGCCAGCAGAGAAGTATCTGGGGCCAACGTCCTGACTTTC. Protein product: CASREVSGANVLTF.

The CDR3 DNA is TGTGCCAGCAGCGGAGGCAGGGAGGGTGCCATATATTTT. Its protein product is CASSGGREGAIYF. The chain couples TRBV7-9 to TRBJ1-3, with TRBD1 as a possible D gene (5 bases). Germline CDR1 and CDR2: SEHNR and FQNEAQ (reference sequence). The CDR3 loop spans 13 amino acids. Trimming stripped 5 bases from V and 11 bases from J, with 16 bases between.

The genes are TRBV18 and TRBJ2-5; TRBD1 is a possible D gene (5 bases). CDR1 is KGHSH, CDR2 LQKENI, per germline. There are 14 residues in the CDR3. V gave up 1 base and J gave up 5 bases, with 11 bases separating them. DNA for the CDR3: TGTGCCAGCTCACCACAGGGGCTGATGGAGACCCAGTACTTC. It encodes CASSPQGLMETQYF.

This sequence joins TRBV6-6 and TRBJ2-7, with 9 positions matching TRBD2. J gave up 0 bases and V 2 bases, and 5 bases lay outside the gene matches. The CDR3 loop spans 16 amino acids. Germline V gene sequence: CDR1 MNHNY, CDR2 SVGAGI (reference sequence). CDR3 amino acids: CASSYELAGFSYEQYF. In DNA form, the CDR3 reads TGTGCCAGCAGTTACGAGCTAGCGGGATTCTCCTACGAGCAGTACTTC.

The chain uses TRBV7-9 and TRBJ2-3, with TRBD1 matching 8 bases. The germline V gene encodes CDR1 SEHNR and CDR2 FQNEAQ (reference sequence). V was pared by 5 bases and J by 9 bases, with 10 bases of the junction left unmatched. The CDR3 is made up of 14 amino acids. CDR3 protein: CASSTRQGSYTQYF. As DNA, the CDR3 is TGTGCCAGCAGCACCCGACAGGGGAGTTACACGCAGTATTTT.